In its sample, the clone carrying this TCR beta chain was seen a few times. The sample originates from a study of blood T cell repertoires in COVID-19. Cohorts were assigned according to the clinical history that participants reported. CDR3 length equals 13 residues. Between the trimmed V and J ends, which lost 7 bases and 1 base, there was a span of 8 bases. Looked up from germline, CDR1 is LNHDA and CDR2 is SQIVND (reference sequence). Only in-frame clones appear in the TCRdb table, and some are missing; sequencing was by immunoSEQ multiplex PCR. The sample includes 200,000 to 250,000 clones, under 90% of them seen just once.

The chain combines TRBV19 with TRBJ1-5, with D perhaps matching TRBD1 (5 bases). Sequencing used PBMCs or T cells enriched from blood (not recorded which). The TCR originated in a man aged 60-69 years who had recovered from COVID-19. CDR3 protein: CASKAGSNQPQHF. The CDR3, as DNA: TGTGCCAGTAAGGCAGGGAGCAATCAGCCCCAGCATTTT.